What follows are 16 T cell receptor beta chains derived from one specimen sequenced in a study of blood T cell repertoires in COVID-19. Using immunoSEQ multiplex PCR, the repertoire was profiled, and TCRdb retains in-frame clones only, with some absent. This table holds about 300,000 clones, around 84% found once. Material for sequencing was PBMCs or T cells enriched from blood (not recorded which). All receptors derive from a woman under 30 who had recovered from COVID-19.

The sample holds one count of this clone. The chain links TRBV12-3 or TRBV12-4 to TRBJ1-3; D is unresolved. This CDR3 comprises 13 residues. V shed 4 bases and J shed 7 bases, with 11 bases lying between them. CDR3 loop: CASSWTGFNTIYF. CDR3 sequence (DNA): TGTGCCAGCAGTTGGACTGGCTTCAACACCATATATTTT.

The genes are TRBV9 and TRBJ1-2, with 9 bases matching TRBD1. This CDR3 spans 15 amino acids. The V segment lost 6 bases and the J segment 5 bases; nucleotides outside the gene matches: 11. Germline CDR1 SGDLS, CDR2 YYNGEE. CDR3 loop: CASNPGDREFYGYTF. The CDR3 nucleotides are TGTGCCAGCAATCCAGGGGACAGGGAGTTTTATGGCTACACCTTC.

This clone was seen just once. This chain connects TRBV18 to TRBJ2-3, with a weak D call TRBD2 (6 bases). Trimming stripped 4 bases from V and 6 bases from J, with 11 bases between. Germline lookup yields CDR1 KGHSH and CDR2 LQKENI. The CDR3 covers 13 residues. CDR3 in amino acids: CASSLGGVDTQYF. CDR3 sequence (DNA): TGTGCCAGCTCACTCGGAGGGGTCGATACGCAGTATTTT.

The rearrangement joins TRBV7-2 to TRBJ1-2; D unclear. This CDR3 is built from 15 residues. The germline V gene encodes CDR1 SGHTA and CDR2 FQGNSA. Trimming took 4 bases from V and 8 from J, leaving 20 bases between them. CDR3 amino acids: CASSSPADMAGGYTF. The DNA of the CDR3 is TGTGCCAGCAGCTCGCCGGCCGACATGGCGGGAGGCTACACCTTC.

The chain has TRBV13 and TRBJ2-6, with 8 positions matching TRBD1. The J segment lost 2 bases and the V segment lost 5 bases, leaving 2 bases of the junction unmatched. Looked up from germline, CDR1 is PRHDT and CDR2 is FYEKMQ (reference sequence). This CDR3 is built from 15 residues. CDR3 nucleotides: TGTGCCAGCAGCGCACAGGGGGCTGGGGCCAACGTCCTGACTTTC. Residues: CASSAQGAGANVLTF.

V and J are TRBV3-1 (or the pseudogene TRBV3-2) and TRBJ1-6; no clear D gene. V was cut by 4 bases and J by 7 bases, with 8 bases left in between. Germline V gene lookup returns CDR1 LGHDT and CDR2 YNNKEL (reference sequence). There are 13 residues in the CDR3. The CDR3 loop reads CASSPPGNSPLHF. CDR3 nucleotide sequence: TGTGCCAGCAGCCCCCCCGGGAATTCACCCCTCCACTTT.

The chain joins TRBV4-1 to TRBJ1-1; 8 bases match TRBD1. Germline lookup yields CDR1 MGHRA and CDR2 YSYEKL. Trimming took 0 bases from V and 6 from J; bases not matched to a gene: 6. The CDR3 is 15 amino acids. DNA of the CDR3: TGCGCCAGCAGCCAAGATGAGGGCAGGGGGCCTGAAGCTTTCTTT. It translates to CASSQDEGRGPEAFF.

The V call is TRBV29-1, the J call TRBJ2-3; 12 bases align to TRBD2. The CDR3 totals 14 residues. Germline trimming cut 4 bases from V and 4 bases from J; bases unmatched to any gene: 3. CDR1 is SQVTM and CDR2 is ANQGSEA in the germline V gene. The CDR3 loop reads CSVAASGRADTQYF. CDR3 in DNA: TGCAGCGTTGCAGCTAGCGGGAGGGCAGATACGCAGTATTTT.

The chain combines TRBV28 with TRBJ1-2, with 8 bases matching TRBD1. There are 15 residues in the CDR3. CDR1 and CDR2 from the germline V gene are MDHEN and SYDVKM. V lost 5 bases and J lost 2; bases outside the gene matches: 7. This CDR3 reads CASSPGQGTNYGYTF. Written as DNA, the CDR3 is TGTGCCAGCAGTCCCGGACAGGGAACGAACTATGGCTACACCTTC.

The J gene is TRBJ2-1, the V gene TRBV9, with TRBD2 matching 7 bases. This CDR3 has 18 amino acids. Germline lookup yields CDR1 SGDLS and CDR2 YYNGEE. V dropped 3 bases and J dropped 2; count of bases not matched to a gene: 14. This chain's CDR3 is CASSAKHPSGDPYNEQFF. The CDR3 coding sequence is TGTGCCAGCAGCGCCAAACATCCAAGCGGGGATCCCTACAATGAGCAGTTCTTC.

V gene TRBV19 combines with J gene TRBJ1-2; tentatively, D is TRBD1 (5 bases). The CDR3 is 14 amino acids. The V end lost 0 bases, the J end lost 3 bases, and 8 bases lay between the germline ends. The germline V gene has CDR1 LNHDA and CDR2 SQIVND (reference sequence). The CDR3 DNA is TGTGCCAGTAGTATAGAAGACAGTTACTATGGCTACACCTTC. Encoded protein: CASSIEDSYYGYTF.

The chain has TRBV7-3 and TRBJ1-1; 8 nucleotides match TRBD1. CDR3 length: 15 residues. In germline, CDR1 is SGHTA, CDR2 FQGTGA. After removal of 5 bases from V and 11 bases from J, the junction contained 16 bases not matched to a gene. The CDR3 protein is CASSQEPGQGEMAFF. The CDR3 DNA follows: TGTGCCAGCAGCCAAGAGCCCGGACAGGGTGAAATGGCTTTCTTT.

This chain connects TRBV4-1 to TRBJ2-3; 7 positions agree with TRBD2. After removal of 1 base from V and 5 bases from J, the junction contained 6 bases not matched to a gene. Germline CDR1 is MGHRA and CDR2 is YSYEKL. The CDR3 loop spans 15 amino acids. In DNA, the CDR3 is TGCGCCAGCAGCCAAGGGACTAGTGAGGTAGATACGCAGTATTTT. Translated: CASSQGTSEVDTQYF.

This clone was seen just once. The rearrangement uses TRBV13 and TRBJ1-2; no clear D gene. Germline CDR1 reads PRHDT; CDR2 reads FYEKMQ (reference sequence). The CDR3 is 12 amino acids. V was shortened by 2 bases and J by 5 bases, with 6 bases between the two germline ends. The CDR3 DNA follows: TGTGCCAGCAGCTTATACGGTTATGGCTACACCTTC. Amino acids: CASSLYGYGYTF.

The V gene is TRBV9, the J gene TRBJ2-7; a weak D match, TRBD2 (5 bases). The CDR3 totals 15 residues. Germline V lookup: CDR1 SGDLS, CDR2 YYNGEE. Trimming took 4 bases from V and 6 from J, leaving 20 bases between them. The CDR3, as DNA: TGTGCCAGCAGCCCTCGGGGAAGTCGACCGGCCGAGCAGTACTTC. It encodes CASSPRGSRPAEQYF. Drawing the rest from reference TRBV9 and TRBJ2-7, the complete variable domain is DSGVTQTPKHLITATGQRVTLRCSPRSGDLSVYWYQQSLDQGLQFLIQYYNGEERAKGNILERFSAQQFPDLHSELNLSSLELGDSALYFCASSPRGSRPAEQYFGPGTRLTVT.

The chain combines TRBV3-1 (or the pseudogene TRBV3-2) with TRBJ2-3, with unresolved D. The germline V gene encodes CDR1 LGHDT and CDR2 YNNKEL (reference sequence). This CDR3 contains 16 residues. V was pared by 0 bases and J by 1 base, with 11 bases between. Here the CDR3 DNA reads TGTGCCAGCAGCCAAGATCCCAACAGCCGCACAGATACGCAGTATTTT. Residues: CASSQDPNSRTDTQYF.